This TCR beta chain was documented in a study of shared clonotypes between healthy human individuals. As for the study in general: The donor group consisted of a couple of women and a few men, aged 18 to 49.

CD45RO-negative, CCR7-selected cells formed the naive CD8 fraction, which excluded terminally differentiated effector memory CD45RA+ cells. Several immunoSEQ plates received, in even portions, the genomic DNA of each subset. TCRdb's table, derived via immunoSEQ multiplex PCR, lists solely in-frame clones and lacks some. The table has roughly 850,000 clones, about 96% seen once. This receptor was taken from a man aged 25-45 years in good health. What was sequenced was naive CD8+ T cells sorted from blood.

CDR3: CASSTRGGPNTEAFF. The CDR3 coding sequence is TGTGCCAGCAGCACCCGGGGAGGCCCCAACACTGAAGCTTTCTTT. This sequence joins TRBV9 and TRBJ1-1; D gene unclear. CDR3 length: 15 amino acids. Looked up from germline, CDR1 is SGDLS and CDR2 is YYNGEE. With 4 bases removed from V and 2 bases from J, the gap between germline ends came to 15 bases.